Each of the 5 T cell receptor beta chains below was sequenced from the same sample in a study of T cell repertoires in cytomegalovirus infection. A single record per CDR3 protein comes from TCRdb applying MiXCR to the reads. The sample yields 100,000 or so distinct CDR3 sequences, about 22% seen once. Sequencing was carried out using CD8+ T cells from PBMCs. Receptor source: a human donor in good health (CMV status not recorded). Some clones in this sample may be carry-over from other donors' samples.

This clonotype was counted many times. This chain uses TRBV7-2 with TRBJ2-2; D might be TRBD2 (5 bases). V was pared by 2 bases and J by 5 bases, with 6 bases between. Germline CDR1 and CDR2: SGHTA and FQGNSA. The CDR3 length is 13 residues. CDR3 region: CASSLTGTGELFF. CDR3 nucleotide sequence: TGTGCCAGCAGCTTAACGGGAACCGGGGAGCTGTTTTTT.

Only a few counts were recorded for this clonotype. The rearrangement uses TRBV24-1 and TRBJ2-1; D is ambiguous. This CDR3 is built from 12 residues. Germline V gene lookup returns CDR1 KGHDR and CDR2 SFDVKD. V dropped 0 bases and J dropped 9 bases, with 5 bases sitting between them. Here the CDR3 DNA reads TGTGCCACCAGTGATTTGTCGGGTGAGCAGTTCTTC. Amino acids: CATSDLSGEQFF.

The rearrangement uses TRBV30 and TRBJ1-1, with 9 bases matching TRBD1. V lost 8 bases, J lost 1 base, and 2 bases stayed unmatched. CDR3 length: 12 amino acids. Germline V gene lookup returns CDR1 GTSNPN and CDR2 SVGIG (reference sequence). CDR3: CAGGQGNTEAFF. For the CDR3, the DNA is TGTGCCGGGGGACAGGGGAACACTGAAGCTTTCTTT. Combining the CDR3 with reference TRBV30 and TRBJ1-1 gives the whole variable domain SQTIHQWPATLVQPVGSPLSLECTVEGTSNPNLYWYRQAAGRGLQLLFYSVGIGQISSEVPQNLSASRPQDRQFILSSKKLLLSDSGFYLCAGGQGNTEAFFGQGTRLTVV.

This clonotype was found many times. CDR3 residues: CASSELANYNEQFF. The CDR3 DNA is TGCGCCAGCAGTGAACTAGCGAACTACAATGAGCAGTTCTTC. This rearrangement joins TRBV10-2 to TRBJ2-1; 7 bases agree with TRBD2. The V and J ends lost 3 bases and 3 bases, in that order; junction bases with no gene match: 2. Germline CDR1 is WSHSY and CDR2 is SAAADI. The CDR3 has 14 residues.

This sequence joins TRBV5-1 and TRBJ1-2; D may be TRBD1 (5 bases). CDR3 size: 11 residues. The V gene lost 4 bases and the J gene lost 6 bases, with 7 bases spanning the gap. From germline, CDR1 is SGHRS and CDR2 YFSETQ. CDR3 nucleotides: TGCGCCAGCAGCCGGGACGATGGCTACACCTTC. Protein product: CASSRDDGYTF.